This passage covers 11 T cell receptor beta chains from one sample sequenced in a study of T-cell memory formation after mild COVID-19. TCRdb re-called the 5' RACE reads with MiXCR, one entry per CDR3 protein. The table shows 310,000 or so distinct CDR3 sequences, with roughly 15% occurring only once. The material sequenced was PBMCs or a T cell subset sorted from them (not recorded which). The source of these receptors is a man aged 18 to 29 who had mild COVID-19 (a few samples of this study predate the infection). Cell type and time point are not known.

This clonotype occurred many times. The chain links TRBV5-1 to TRBJ2-2; weak D call: TRBD1 (5 bases). CDR3 length: 14 amino acids. V gave up 6 bases and J gave up 0 bases, with 9 bases separating them. The germline gives CDR1 SGHRS, CDR2 YFSETQ. CDR3 protein: CASNGAANTGELFF. As DNA, the CDR3 is TGCGCCAGCAATGGGGCGGCGAACACCGGGGAGCTGTTTTTT.

The V gene is TRBV21-1, the J gene TRBJ2-3; the table's D call, TRBD2, has no DNA check behind it. TRBV21-1 is listed as a pseudogene. This CDR3 contains 15 residues. Here the CDR3 reads CASSSRTSGTDTQYF. CDR3 DNA: TGTGCCAGCAGCTCCCGGACTAGCGGTACAGATACGCAGTATTTT.

This clonotype has more than one count but fewer than ten. This sequence joins TRBV7-6 and TRBJ2-2; D not resolved. V lost 2 bases to trimming and J lost 5 bases, with 12 bases between them. In germline, CDR1 is SGHVS, CDR2 FNYEAQ. This CDR3 has 15 amino acids. The CDR3 loop reads CASSLRVGGTGELFF. Here the CDR3 DNA reads TGTGCCAGCAGCTTAAGGGTGGGCGGTACCGGGGAGCTGTTTTTT.

On this clonotype: A much larger clone differs by one base, so this may be a read error. The genes are TRBV6-4 and TRBJ2-3, with D maybe TRBD2 (6 bases). Trimming took off 7 bases at V and 2 bases at J, with 13 bases between the two ends. The germline V gene has CDR1 MRHNA and CDR2 SNTAGT. The CDR3 is 14 amino acids. The CDR3 loop is CASKRGKHTDTQYF. The CDR3 nucleotides read TGTGCCAGCAAACGGGGGAAACACACAGATACGCAGTATTTT.

This clonotype was seen a handful of times. The chain combines TRBV20-1 with TRBJ2-3; no clear D. Trimming took off 4 bases at V and 3 bases at J, with 5 bases between the two ends. The CDR3 runs to 11 residues. Germline CDR1 and CDR2: DFQATT and SNEGSKA (reference sequence). The CDR3 here is CSAIATDTQYF. DNA of the CDR3: TGCAGTGCTATTGCTACAGATACGCAGTATTTT.

There are a few counts of this clonotype. The V gene is TRBV7-9, the J gene TRBJ2-5; possibly TRBD2 for D (6 bases). With 1 base removed from V and 5 bases from J, the gap between germline ends came to 14 bases. Per the germline V gene, CDR1 is SEHNR and CDR2 is FQNEAQ (reference sequence). The CDR3 consists of 15 residues. CDR3 in amino acids: CASSLVGRRRETQYF. The CDR3 DNA sequence: TGTGCCAGCAGCTTAGTAGGGAGGAGACGGGAGACCCAGTACTTC.

This clonotype was seen only a few times. This chain links TRBV6-2 or TRBV6-3 with TRBJ2-7, with D possibly TRBD1 on 6 matching bases. CDR1 is MNHEY, CDR2 SVGEGT, per germline. The CDR3 sequence is 15 residues long. V was clipped by 6 bases and J by 3 bases, with 18 bases between them. CDR3 nucleotide sequence: TGTGCCAGCAGGGATGTAGGGGGAACTTTCTACGAGCAGTACGTC. It translates to CASRDVGGTFYEQYV.

The V call is TRBV18, the J call TRBJ2-3, with TRBD1 as a possible D gene (5 bases). Deletions cut 3 bases from V and 0 bases from J, with 16 bases between. From germline, CDR1 is KGHSH and CDR2 LQKENI. This CDR3 contains 17 residues. The CDR3 here is CASSPRQSSVSTDTQYF. The CDR3 DNA is TGTGCCAGCTCACCTCGACAGTCGTCAGTTAGCACAGATACGCAGTATTTT. Filled out from reference TRBV18 and TRBJ2-3, the complete variable domain reads NAGVMQNPRHLVRRRGQEARLRCSPMKGHSHVYWYRQLPEEGLKFMVYLQKENIIDESGMPKERFSAEFPKEGPSILRIQQVVRGDSAAYFCASSPRQSSVSTDTQYFGPGTRLTVL.

This clonotype came up a few times. J is TRBJ1-2 and V is TRBV12-3 or TRBV12-4; 7 nucleotides agree with TRBD1. Trimming cost V 8 bases and J 8 bases; bases outside gene matches: 8. CDR3 length equals 12 residues. The CDR3 loop is CASGITGDGYTF. The CDR3 DNA sequence: TGTGCCAGCGGGATTACAGGGGACGGCTACACCTTC.

This clonotype was detected many times. The V and J genes are TRBV7-6 and TRBJ2-3; tentatively, D is TRBD1 (6 bases). The CDR3 is 15 amino acids. The germline CDR1 and CDR2 sequences are SGHVS and FNYEAQ. With 3 bases removed from V and 3 bases from J, the gap between germline ends came to 13 bases. The CDR3 loop is CASSFEGVITDTQYF. CDR3 DNA sequence: TGTGCCAGCAGCTTTGAGGGGGTGATAACAGATACGCAGTATTTT.

The rearrangement uses TRBV7-3 and TRBJ2-7; TRBD2 aligns across 7 bases. Looked up from germline, CDR1 is SGHTA and CDR2 is FQGTGA. This CDR3 has 16 residues. Trimming cost V 0 bases and J 3 bases; bases outside gene matches: 8. DNA of the CDR3: TGTGCCAGCAGCTTAACCCGGACTAGGATATTCTACGAGCAGTACGTC. Translated: CASSLTRTRIFYEQYV.